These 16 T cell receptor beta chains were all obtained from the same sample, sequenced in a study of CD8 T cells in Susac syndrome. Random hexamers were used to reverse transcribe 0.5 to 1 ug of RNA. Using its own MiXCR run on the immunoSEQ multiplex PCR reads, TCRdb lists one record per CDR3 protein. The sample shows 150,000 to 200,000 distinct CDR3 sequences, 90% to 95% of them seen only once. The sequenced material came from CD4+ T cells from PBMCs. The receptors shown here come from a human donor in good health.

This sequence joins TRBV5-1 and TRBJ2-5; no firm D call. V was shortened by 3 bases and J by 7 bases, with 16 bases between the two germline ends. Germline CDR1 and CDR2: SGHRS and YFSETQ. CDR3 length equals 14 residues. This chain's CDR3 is CASSSPGSAGTQYF. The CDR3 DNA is TGCGCCAGCAGCTCCCCTGGGTCAGCCGGGACCCAGTACTTC.

CDR3 DNA: TGTGCCAGCAGGACCCCGGAATTGAACTATGGCTACACCTTC. It encodes CASRTPELNYGYTF. The rearrangement links TRBV6-6 to TRBJ1-2, with D uncertain. The CDR3 sequence is 14 residues long. Germline V gives CDR1 MNHNY, CDR2 SVGAGI (reference sequence). Trimming stripped 6 bases from V and 2 bases from J, with 13 bases between.

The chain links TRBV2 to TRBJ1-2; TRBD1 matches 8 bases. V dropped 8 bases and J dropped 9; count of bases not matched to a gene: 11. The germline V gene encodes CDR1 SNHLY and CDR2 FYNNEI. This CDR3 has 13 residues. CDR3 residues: CASDQGARYRYTF. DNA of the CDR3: TGTGCCAGCGATCAGGGGGCGCGGTATCGCTACACCTTC.

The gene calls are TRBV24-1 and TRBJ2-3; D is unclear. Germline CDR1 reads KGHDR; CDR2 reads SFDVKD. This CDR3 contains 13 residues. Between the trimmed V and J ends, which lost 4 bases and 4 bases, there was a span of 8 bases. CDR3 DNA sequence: TGTGCCACCAGTGAGGATAGCCCAGATACGCAGTATTTT. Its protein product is CATSEDSPDTQYF.

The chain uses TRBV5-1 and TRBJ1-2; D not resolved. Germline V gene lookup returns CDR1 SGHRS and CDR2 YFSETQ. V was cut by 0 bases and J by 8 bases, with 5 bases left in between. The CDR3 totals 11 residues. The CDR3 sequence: CASSLDGGYTF. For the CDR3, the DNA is TGCGCCAGCAGCTTGGACGGAGGCTACACCTTC.

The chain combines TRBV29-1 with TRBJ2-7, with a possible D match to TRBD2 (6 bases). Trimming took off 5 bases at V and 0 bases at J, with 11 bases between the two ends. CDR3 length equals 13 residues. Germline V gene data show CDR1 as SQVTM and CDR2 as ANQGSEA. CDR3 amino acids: CSVRRTTSYEQYF. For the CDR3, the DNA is TGCAGCGTTAGACGGACTACCTCCTACGAGCAGTACTTC.

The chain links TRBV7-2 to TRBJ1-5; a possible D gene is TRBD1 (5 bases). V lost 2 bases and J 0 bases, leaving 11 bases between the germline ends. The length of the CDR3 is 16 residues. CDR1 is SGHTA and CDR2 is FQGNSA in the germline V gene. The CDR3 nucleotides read TGTGCCAGCAGCTTACAGGGTACTAATAGCAATCAGCCCCAGCATTTT. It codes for CASSLQGTNSNQPQHF.

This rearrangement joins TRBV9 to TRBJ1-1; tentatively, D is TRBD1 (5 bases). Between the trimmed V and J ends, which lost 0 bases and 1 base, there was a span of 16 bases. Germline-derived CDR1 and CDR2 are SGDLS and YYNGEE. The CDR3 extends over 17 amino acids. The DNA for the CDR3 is TGTGCCAGCAGCGTAGCGGGGGGAATAGGAAGGAACACTGAAGCTTTCTTT. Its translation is CASSVAGGIGRNTEAFF.

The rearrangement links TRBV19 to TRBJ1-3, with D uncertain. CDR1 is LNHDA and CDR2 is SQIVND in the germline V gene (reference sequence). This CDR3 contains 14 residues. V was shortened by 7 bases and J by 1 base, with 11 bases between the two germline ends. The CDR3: CASNRRVSGNTIYF. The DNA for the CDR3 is TGTGCCAGTAATCGGAGGGTATCTGGAAACACCATATATTTT.

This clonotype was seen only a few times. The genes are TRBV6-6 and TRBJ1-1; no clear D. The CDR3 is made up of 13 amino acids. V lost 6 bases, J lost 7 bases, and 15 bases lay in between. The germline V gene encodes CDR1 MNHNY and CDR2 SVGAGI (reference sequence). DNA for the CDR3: TGTGCCAGCAGCCGTAACCTAGGAGTTGAAGCTTTCTTT. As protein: CASSRNLGVEAFF.

The CDR3 DNA follows: TGCAGTGCTAGAGATGGAGAGACCCAGTACTTC. It is translated as CSARDGETQYF. V usage is TRBV20-1 and J usage is TRBJ2-5, with no clear D. Per germline, CDR1 DFQATT and CDR2 SNEGSKA (reference sequence). Trimming cost V 0 bases and J 4 bases, with 3 bases left between them. The CDR3 runs 11 residues.

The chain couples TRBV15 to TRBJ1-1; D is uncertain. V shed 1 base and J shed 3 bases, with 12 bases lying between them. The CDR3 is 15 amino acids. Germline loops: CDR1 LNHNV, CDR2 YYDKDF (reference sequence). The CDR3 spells CATSRVSDGYTEAFF. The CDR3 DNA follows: TGTGCCACCAGCAGAGTGTCGGACGGCTACACTGAAGCTTTCTTT.

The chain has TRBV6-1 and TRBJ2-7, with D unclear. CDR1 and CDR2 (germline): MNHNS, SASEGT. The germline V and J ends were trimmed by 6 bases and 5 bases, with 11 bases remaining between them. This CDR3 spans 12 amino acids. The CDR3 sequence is CASSLKANEQYF. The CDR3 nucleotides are TGTGCCAGCAGCCTCAAAGCAAACGAGCAGTACTTC.

The CDR3 protein is CASSNQPGQGYEQYF. DNA for the CDR3: TGTGCCAGCAGTAACCAACCGGGACAGGGCTACGAGCAGTACTTC. The chain couples TRBV6-1 to TRBJ2-7; 9 bases match TRBD1. The germline V gene has CDR1 MNHNS and CDR2 SASEGT. The trim removed 5 bases at V and 3 bases at J, leaving 8 bases unmatched. The CDR3 totals 15 residues.

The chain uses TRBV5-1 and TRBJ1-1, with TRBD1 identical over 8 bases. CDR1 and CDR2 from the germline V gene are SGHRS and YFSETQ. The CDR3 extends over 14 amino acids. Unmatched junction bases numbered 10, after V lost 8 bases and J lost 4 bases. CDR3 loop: CASRPNQGATEAFF. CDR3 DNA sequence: TGCGCCAGTCGACCAAACCAGGGGGCCACTGAAGCTTTCTTT.

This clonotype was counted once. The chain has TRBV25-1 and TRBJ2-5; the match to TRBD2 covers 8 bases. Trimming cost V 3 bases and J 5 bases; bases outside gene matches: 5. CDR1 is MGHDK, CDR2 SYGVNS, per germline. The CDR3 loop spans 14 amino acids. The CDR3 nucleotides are TGTGCCAGCAGTGAGCACGGGGGGGCTGAGACCCAGTACTTC. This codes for CASSEHGGAETQYF.